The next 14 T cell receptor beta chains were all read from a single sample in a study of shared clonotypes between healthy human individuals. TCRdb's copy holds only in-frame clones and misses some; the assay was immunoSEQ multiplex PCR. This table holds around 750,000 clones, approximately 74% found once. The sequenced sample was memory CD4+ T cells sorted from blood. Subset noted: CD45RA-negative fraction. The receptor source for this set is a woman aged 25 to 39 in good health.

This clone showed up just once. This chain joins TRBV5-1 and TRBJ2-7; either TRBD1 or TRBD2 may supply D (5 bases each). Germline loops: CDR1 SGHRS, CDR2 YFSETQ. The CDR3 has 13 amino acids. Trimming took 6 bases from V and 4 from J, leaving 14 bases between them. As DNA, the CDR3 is TGCGCCAGCAATGTGGGAGAGGGGTACGAGCAGTACTTC. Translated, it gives CASNVGEGYEQYF.

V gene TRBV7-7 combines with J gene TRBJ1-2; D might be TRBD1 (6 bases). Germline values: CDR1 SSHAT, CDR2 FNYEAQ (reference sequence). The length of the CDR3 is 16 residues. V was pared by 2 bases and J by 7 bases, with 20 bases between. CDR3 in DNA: TGTGCCAGCAGCTTACGAACAGGGTCGTGTGTTGGTGGCTACACCTTC. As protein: CASSLRTGSCVGGYTF.

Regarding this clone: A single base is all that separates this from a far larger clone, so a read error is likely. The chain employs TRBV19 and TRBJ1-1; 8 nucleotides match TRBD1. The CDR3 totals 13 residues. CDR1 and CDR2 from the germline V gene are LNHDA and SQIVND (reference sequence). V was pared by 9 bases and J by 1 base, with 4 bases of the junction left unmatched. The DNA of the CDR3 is TGTGCCAGCGGTGACAGGGGGAACACTGAAGCTTTCTTT. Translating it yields CASGDRGNTEAFF.

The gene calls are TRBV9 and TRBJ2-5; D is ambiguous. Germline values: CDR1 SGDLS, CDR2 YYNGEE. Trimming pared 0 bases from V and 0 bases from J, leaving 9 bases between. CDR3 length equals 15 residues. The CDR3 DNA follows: TGTGCCAGCAGCGTAGGGCCGCAGTACCAAGAGACCCAGTACTTC. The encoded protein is CASSVGPQYQETQYF.

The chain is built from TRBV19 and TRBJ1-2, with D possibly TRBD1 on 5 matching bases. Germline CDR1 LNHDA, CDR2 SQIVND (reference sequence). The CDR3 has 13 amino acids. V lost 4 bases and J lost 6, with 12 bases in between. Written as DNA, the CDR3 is TGTGCCAGTAGTACCGACAGTTATAATGGCTACACCTTC. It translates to CASSTDSYNGYTF.

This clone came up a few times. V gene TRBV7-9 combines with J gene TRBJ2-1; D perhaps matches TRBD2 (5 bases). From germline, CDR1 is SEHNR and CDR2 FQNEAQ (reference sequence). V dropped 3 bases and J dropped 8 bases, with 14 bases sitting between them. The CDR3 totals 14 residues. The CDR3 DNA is TGTGCCAGCAGCTTCCAAGAGGGCCTGTATGAGCAGTTCTTC. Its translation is CASSFQEGLYEQFF. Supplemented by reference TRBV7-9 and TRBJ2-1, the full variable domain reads DTGVSQNPRHKITKRGQNVTFRCDPISEHNRLYWYRQTLGQGPEFLTYFQNEAQLEKSRLLSDRFSAERPKGSFSTLEIQRTEQGDSAMYLCASSFQEGLYEQFFGPGTRLTVL.

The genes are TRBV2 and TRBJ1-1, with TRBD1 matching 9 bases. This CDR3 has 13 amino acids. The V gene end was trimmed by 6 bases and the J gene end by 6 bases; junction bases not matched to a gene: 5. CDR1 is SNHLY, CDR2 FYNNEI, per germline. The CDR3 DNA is TGTGCCAGCAGATTGACAGGGGGAGCTGAAGCTTTCTTT. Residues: CASRLTGGAEAFF.

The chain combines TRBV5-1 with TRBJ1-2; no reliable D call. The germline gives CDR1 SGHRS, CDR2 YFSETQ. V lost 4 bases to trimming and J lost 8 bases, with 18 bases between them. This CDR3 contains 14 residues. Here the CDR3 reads CASSRWEGGDGYTF. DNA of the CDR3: TGCGCCAGCAGCCGGTGGGAGGGCGGCGACGGCTACACCTTC.

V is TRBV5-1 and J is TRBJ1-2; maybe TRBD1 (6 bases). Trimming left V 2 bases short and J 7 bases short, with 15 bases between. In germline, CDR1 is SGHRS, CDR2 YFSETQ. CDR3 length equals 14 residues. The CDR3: CASSFSGGQIGYTF. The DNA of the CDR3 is TGCGCCAGCAGCTTCTCTGGGGGGCAGATTGGCTACACCTTC.

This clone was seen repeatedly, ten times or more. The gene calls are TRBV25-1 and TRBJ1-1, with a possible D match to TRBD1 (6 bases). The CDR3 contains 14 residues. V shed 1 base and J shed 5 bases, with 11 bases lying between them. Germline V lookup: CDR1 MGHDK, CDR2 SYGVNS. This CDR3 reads CASSELTGRTEAFF. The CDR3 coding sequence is TGTGCCAGCAGTGAATTAACAGGGCGAACTGAAGCTTTCTTT.

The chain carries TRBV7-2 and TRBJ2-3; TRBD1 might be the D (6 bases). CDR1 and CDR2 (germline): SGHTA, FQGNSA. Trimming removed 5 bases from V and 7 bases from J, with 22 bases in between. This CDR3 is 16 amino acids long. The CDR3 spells CASSQGTSLAKYTQYF. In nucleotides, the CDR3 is TGTGCCAGCAGCCAGGGGACGTCCCTTGCAAAATATACGCAGTATTTT. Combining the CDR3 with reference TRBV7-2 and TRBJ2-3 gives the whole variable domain GAGVSQSPSNKVTEKGKDVELRCDPISGHTALYWYRQSLGQGLEFLIYFQGNSAPDKSGLPSDRFSAERTGGSVSTLTIQRTQQEDSAVYLCASSQGTSLAKYTQYFGPGTRLTVL.

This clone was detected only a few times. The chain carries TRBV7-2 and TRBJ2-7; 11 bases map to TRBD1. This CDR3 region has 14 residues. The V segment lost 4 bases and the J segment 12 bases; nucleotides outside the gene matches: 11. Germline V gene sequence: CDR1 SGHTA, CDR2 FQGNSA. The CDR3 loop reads CASSSRTGGIPRYF. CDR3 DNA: TGTGCCAGCAGCTCTAGGACAGGGGGCATTCCGCGGTACTTC.

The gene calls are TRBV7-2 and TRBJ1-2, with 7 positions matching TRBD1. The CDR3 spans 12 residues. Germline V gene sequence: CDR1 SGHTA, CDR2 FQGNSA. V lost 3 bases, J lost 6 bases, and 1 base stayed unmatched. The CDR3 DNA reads TGTGCCAGCAGCTTGCAGGGGGATGGCTACACCTTC. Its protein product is CASSLQGDGYTF.

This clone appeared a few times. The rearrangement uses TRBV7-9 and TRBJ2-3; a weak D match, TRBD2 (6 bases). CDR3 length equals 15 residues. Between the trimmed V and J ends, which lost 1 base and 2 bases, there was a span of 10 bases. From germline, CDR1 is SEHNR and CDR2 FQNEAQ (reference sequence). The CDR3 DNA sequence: TGTGCCAGCAGCTTAGAATCTAGCGTCACAGATACGCAGTATTTT. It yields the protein CASSLESSVTDTQYF.